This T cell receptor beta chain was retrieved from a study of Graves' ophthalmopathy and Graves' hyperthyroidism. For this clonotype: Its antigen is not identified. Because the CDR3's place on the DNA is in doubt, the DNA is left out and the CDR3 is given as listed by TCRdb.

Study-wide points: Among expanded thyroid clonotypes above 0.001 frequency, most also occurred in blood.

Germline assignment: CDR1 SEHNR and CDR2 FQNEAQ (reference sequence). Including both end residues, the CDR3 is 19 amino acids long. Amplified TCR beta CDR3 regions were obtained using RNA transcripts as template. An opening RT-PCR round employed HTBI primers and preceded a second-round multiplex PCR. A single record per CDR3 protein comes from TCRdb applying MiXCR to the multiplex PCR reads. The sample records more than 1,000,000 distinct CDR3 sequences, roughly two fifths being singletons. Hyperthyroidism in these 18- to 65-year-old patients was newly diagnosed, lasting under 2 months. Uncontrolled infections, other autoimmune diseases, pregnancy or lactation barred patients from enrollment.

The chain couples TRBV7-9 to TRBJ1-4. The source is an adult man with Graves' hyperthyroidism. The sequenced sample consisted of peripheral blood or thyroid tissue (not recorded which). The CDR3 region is CASSIYLCSVGRANEKLFF.